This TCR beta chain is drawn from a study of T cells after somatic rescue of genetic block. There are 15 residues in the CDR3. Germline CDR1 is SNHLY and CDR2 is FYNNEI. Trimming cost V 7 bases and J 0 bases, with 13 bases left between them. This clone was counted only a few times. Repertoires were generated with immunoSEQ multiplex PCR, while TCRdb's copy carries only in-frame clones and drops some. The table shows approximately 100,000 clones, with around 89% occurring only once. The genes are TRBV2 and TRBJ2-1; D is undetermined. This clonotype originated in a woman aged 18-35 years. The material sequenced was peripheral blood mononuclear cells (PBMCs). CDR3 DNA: TGTGCCAGCACCAACGTTCAGAGCTCCTACAATGAGCAGTTCTTC. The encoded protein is CASTNVQSSYNEQFF.